A single sample gave rise to the 26 T cell receptor beta chains below, sequenced in a study of shared T cell receptors in the human thymus. Clones were sequenced by immunoSEQ multiplex PCR, and TCRdb holds only the in-frame ones, with some missing. The table records 550,000 to 800,000 clones, approximately 85% of them present only once. Another study also made use of these data, one on human thymus T cells.

What was sequenced was thymocytes. These receptors were taken from a girl younger than two with a congenital heart defect.

The J gene is TRBJ2-6, the V gene TRBV7-6; D might be TRBD1 (5 bases). CDR1 is SGHVS, CDR2 FNYEAQ, per germline. V lost 1 base to trimming and J lost 0 bases, with 22 bases between them. The CDR3 is 21 amino acids. CDR3 in DNA: TGTGCCAGCAGCTTAGGGGCACAACAGGTGCCCCCTAACTCTGGGGCCAACGTCCTGACTTTC. Amino acid sequence: CASSLGAQQVPPNSGANVLTF.

The table lists this clone with a count of one. The chain employs TRBV2 and TRBJ2-3; D is possibly TRBD1 (6 bases). V was cut by 6 bases and J by 7 bases, with 20 bases left in between. Germline CDR1 reads SNHLY; CDR2 reads FYNNEI. CDR3 size: 15 residues. CDR3 DNA: TGTGCCAGCAGCAGCAGGGGTTTCCCGGAAAATACGCAGTATTTT. Its translation: CASSSRGFPENTQYF.

J is TRBJ1-4 and V is TRBV2; D is ambiguous. From germline, CDR1 is SNHLY and CDR2 FYNNEI. The V end lost 0 bases, the J end lost 2 bases, and 7 bases lay between the germline ends. The CDR3 spans 15 residues. CDR3 DNA: TGTGCCAGCAGTGAAGCGTCGTGTACTAATGAAAAACTGTTTTTT. Translated, it gives CASSEASCTNEKLFF.

Only one count was recorded for this clone. V gene TRBV28 combines with J gene TRBJ2-7; possibly TRBD1 for D (5 bases). V was clipped by 2 bases and J by 2 bases, with 13 bases between them. This CDR3 contains 15 residues. Per the germline V gene, CDR1 is MDHEN and CDR2 is SYDVKM. CDR3 loop: CASSLMVQAPYEQYF. DNA of the CDR3: TGTGCCAGCAGTTTAATGGTACAGGCCCCCTACGAGCAGTACTTC. Variable domain in full (rest from reference TRBV28 and TRBJ2-7): DVKVTQSSRYLVKRTGEKVFLECVQDMDHENMFWYRQDPGLGLRLIYFSYDVKMKEKGDIPEGYSVSREKKERFSLILESASTNQTSMYLCASSLMVQAPYEQYFGPGTRLTVT.

The CDR3 DNA reads as TGTGCCAGCAGTGCCCTAGGACTAGCGGGGTCCGGGGAGCTGTTTTTT. The encoded protein is CASSALGLAGSGELFF. J is TRBJ2-2 and V is TRBV6-1; 12 nucleotides align to TRBD2. CDR1 and CDR2 (germline): MNHNS, SASEGT. Germline trimming cut 4 bases from V and 6 bases from J; bases unmatched to any gene: 6. This CDR3 is built from 16 residues.

The chain joins TRBV28 to TRBJ2-2, with 12 bases fitting TRBD1. CDR1 is MDHEN, CDR2 SYDVKM, per germline. The CDR3 is made up of 20 amino acids. Unmatched junction bases numbered 16, after V lost 3 bases and J lost 5 bases. The CDR3: CASSFPGTGGFPLETGELFF. CDR3 nucleotides: TGTGCCAGCAGTTTCCCTGGGACAGGGGGCTTCCCCCTAGAGACCGGGGAGCTGTTTTTT.

The chain links TRBV28 to TRBJ2-7; a weak D match, TRBD2 (7 bases). The CDR3 extends over 13 amino acids. V lost 7 bases, J lost 4 bases, and 14 bases lay in between. Germline V CDR1 and CDR2: MDHEN, SYDVKM. The CDR3 coding sequence is TGTGCCAGCACCGGGGGGCTACAGTACGAGCAGTACTTC. Translated: CASTGGLQYEQYF.

The V gene is TRBV5-5, the J gene TRBJ1-1; D perhaps matches TRBD1 (5 bases). V lost 5 bases to trimming and J lost 4 bases, with 27 bases between them. CDR3 length equals 18 residues. CDR1 SGHKS and CDR2 YYEKEE come from the germline V gene (reference sequence). The CDR3 DNA reads TGTGCCAGCAGACATAACCGGACTAGTAGTAAGGGGTTCACTGAAGCTTTCTTT. Protein: CASRHNRTSSKGFTEAFF.

The chain links TRBV7-2 to TRBJ2-5; D ambiguous. Germline V gene sequence: CDR1 SGHTA, CDR2 FQGNSA. V shed 4 bases and J shed 3 bases, with 3 bases lying between them. This CDR3 has 11 residues. CDR3: CASSSEETQYF. The CDR3 DNA reads TGTGCCAGCAGCTCCGAAGAGACCCAGTACTTC.

V and J are TRBV5-1 and TRBJ1-1; D is unclear. Germline V CDR1 and CDR2: SGHRS, YFSETQ. The CDR3 sequence is 13 residues long. Trimming cost V 0 bases and J 8 bases, with 11 bases left between them. In DNA, the CDR3 is TGCGCCAGCAGCTTGGATCCCAGTACAGAAGCTTTCTTT. This translates into CASSLDPSTEAFF.

The J gene is TRBJ1-2, the V gene TRBV2; 7 bases fit TRBD1. Trimming cost V 8 bases and J 1 base; bases outside gene matches: 13. This CDR3 contains 16 residues. Germline CDR1 SNHLY, CDR2 FYNNEI. The CDR3 loop is CASGPYEDRNNYGYTF. In DNA, the CDR3 is TGTGCCAGCGGACCGTATGAGGACAGGAATAACTATGGCTACACCTTC.

V usage is TRBV19 and J usage is TRBJ1-2; 8 bases map to TRBD1. Germline lookup yields CDR1 LNHDA and CDR2 SQIVND (reference sequence). The CDR3 totals 14 residues. The ends lost 5 bases at V and 6 bases at J; junction bases unmatched: 8. The CDR3 loop is CASSFDRGVNGYTF. The CDR3 DNA reads TGTGCCAGTAGTTTCGACAGGGGAGTGAATGGCTACACCTTC.

The chain combines TRBV11-2 with TRBJ1-1; D is ambiguous. The germline V and J ends were trimmed by 1 base and 1 base, with 22 bases remaining between them. CDR1 is SGHAT and CDR2 is FQNNGV in the germline V gene. CDR3 size: 19 residues. CDR3 nucleotide sequence: TGTGCCAGCAGCTTAGTCTACGGTTTAGTCACGCGGCAGAACACTGAAGCTTTCTTT. Amino acid sequence: CASSLVYGLVTRQNTEAFF.

V gene TRBV7-6 combines with J gene TRBJ2-1; possibly TRBD1 for D (5 bases). The CDR3 contains 20 residues. Trimming left V 1 base short and J 4 bases short, with 26 bases between. CDR1 is SGHVS and CDR2 is FNYEAQ in the germline V gene. CDR3 amino acids: CASSLVPTPGDSIPYNEQFF. CDR3 in DNA: TGTGCCAGCAGCTTAGTGCCGACACCTGGAGACAGTATACCATACAATGAGCAGTTCTTC.

The chain employs TRBV7-9 and TRBJ2-6; TRBD1 is a possible D gene (6 bases). V was trimmed by 1 base and J by 2 bases, leaving 15 bases between them. Germline values: CDR1 SEHNR, CDR2 FQNEAQ (reference sequence). The CDR3 extends over 18 amino acids. The CDR3 loop is CASSLGARGLAGANVLTF. DNA of the CDR3: TGTGCCAGCAGCTTAGGGGCCAGGGGTCTCGCTGGGGCCAACGTCCTGACTTTC.

The V and J genes are TRBV15 and TRBJ2-2; TRBD1 matches at 7 bases. The ends lost 0 bases at V and 2 bases at J; junction bases unmatched: 9. This CDR3 comprises 18 residues. Germline CDR1 and CDR2: LNHNV and YYDKDF (reference sequence). The CDR3 nucleotides read TGTGCCACCAGCAGAGATCCGAAGAACAGGGGAAACACCGGGGAGCTGTTTTTT. It is translated as CATSRDPKNRGNTGELFF.

This chain connects TRBV4-1 to TRBJ1-2; D is possibly TRBD1 (6 bases). The CDR3 length is 15 residues. V lost 2 bases, J lost 7 bases, and 17 bases lay in between. Germline V gives CDR1 MGHRA, CDR2 YSYEKL. The CDR3 sequence is CASSQRTGTSGGYTF. CDR3 DNA: TGCGCCAGCAGCCAACGTACAGGGACATCTGGTGGCTACACCTTC.

The chain is built from TRBV4-2 and TRBJ2-5, with D maybe TRBD1 (5 bases). Germline V gene lookup returns CDR1 LGHNA and CDR2 YNFKEQ. The CDR3 loop spans 13 amino acids. V lost 3 bases and J lost 4, with 9 bases in between. The chain's CDR3 is CASSHFRAETQYF. CDR3 DNA: TGTGCCAGCAGCCACTTCAGGGCAGAGACCCAGTACTTC.

The chain joins TRBV5-4 to TRBJ2-2; 9 nucleotides line up with TRBD1. Trimming at V came to 0 bases and at J to 7 bases, leaving 19 bases not matched to a gene. This CDR3 region has 20 residues. CDR1 is SGHNT, CDR2 YYREEE, per germline (reference sequence). The CDR3 DNA is TGTGCCAGCAGCTTGGGCAACAATACAGGGGGCGCGAGGGAGGTCGGGGAGCTGTTTTTT. Translated: CASSLGNNTGGAREVGELFF.

A remark on this clone: This sample also contains other DNA sequences that code for the same CDR3. The genes are TRBV20-1 and TRBJ1-1; D is uncertain. The CDR3 covers 11 residues. Trimming pared 6 bases from V and 4 bases from J, leaving 9 bases between. The germline V gene has CDR1 DFQATT and CDR2 SNEGSKA (reference sequence). Written as DNA, the CDR3 is TGCAGTGCGGCGGGTGGCACTGAAGCTTTCTTT. It yields the protein CSAAGGTEAFF.

The chain has TRBV27 and TRBJ1-2, with D possibly matching TRBD1 (6 bases). Germline V lookup: CDR1 MNHEY, CDR2 SMNVEV (reference sequence). The germline V and J ends were trimmed by 6 bases and 4 bases, with 18 bases remaining between them. The CDR3 contains 15 residues. This chain's CDR3 is CASSPSPVGGYGYTF. CDR3 bases: TGTGCCAGCAGCCCATCCCCAGTAGGGGGCTATGGCTACACCTTC.

The rearrangement joins TRBV19 to TRBJ1-2; D remains unclear. V lost 7 bases to trimming and J lost 2 bases, with 8 bases between them. Germline lookup yields CDR1 LNHDA and CDR2 SQIVND (reference sequence). The CDR3 is made up of 12 amino acids. In DNA form, the CDR3 reads TGTGCCAGTATCGACGGGAACTATGGCTACACCTTC. It specifies CASIDGNYGYTF.

This rearrangement joins TRBV6-5 to TRBJ1-5; 8 nucleotides agree with TRBD1. CDR3 size: 14 residues. Germline CDR1 MNHEY, CDR2 SVGAGI. Losses at the gene ends were 5 bases for V and 5 bases for J; bases not matched to a gene: 5. Here the CDR3 reads CASSVTGGYQPQHF. CDR3 nucleotides: TGTGCCAGCAGTGTTACAGGGGGATATCAGCCCCAGCATTTT.

The chain combines TRBV11-2 with TRBJ2-5; a possible D gene is TRBD1 (6 bases). Trimming shortened V by 2 bases and J by 4 bases, and 11 bases separated the two germline ends. CDR1 is SGHAT and CDR2 is FQNNGV in the germline V gene. The CDR3 totals 14 residues. In DNA, the CDR3 is TGTGCCAGCAGCTTATGTCAGGGGCGAGAGACCCAGTACTTC. Translating gives CASSLCQGRETQYF.

The V gene is TRBV2, the J gene TRBJ2-3; D might be TRBD1 (7 bases). The CDR3 covers 17 residues. From germline, CDR1 is SNHLY and CDR2 FYNNEI. Trimming left V 7 bases short and J 0 bases short, with 20 bases between. In DNA, the CDR3 is TGTGCCAGCAAGGGGGGCGCGAGGGACAGAAGCACAGATACGCAGTATTTT. Amino acids: CASKGGARDRSTDTQYF. The variable domain in full, completed from reference TRBV2 and TRBJ2-3, reads EPEVTQTPSHQVTQMGQEVILRCVPISNHLYFYWYRQILGQKVEFLVSFYNNEISEKSEIFDDQFSVERPDGSNFTLKIRSTKLEDSAMYFCASKGGARDRSTDTQYFGPGTRLTVL.

This sequence joins TRBV7-9 and TRBJ2-5; 14 nucleotides line up with TRBD2. This CDR3 region has 18 residues. CDR1 and CDR2 from the germline V gene are SEHNR and FQNEAQ (reference sequence). Trimming at V came to 2 bases and at J to 3 bases, leaving 8 bases not matched to a gene. The CDR3 DNA reads TGTGCCAGCAGCTTATACCGACTAGCGGGGGGGGGAGAAGAGACCCAGTACTTC. It specifies CASSLYRLAGGGEETQYF. Together with reference TRBV7-9 and TRBJ2-5, the CDR3 gives the full variable domain: DTGVSQNPRHKITKRGQNVTFRCDPISEHNRLYWYRQTLGQGPEFLTYFQNEAQLEKSRLLSDRFSAERPKGSFSTLEIQRTEQGDSAMYLCASSLYRLAGGGEETQYFGPGTRLLVL.